The rows below give T cell receptor beta chains drawn from one sample of a study of T-cell memory formation after mild COVID-19. A single record per CDR3 protein comes from TCRdb applying MiXCR to the 5' RACE reads. The data hold approximately 580,000 distinct CDR3 sequences, with over 20% observed a single time. Sequenced input: PBMCs or a T cell subset sorted from them (not recorded which). These receptors originate from an adult woman who had mild COVID-19 (a few samples of this study predate the infection). Cell type and time point are not known. CDR3s include the opening cysteine and the closing phenylalanine or tryptophan.

j_call | v_call | cdr3_aa
TRBJ2-7 | TRBV5-5 | CASSSRTDVQYF
TRBJ2-7 | TRBV3-1 | CASSEFAGGPYEQYF
TRBJ2-1 | TRBV6-5 | CASSARGALNEQFF
TRBJ2-7 | TRBV11-3 | CASSSNWDEQYF
TRBJ2-3 | TRBV7-6 | CASSSPRQGVADTQYF
TRBJ1-2 | TRBV9 | CASSADGRSGYTF
TRBJ1-1 | TRBV11-2 | CASSSERRSTEAFF
TRBJ2-7 | TRBV5-1 | CASSLDRRGGYEQYF
TRBJ2-1 | TRBV5-8 | CASSSGLAGSPYNEQFF
TRBJ1-1 | TRBV12-3/TRBV12-4 | CASSTTGNTEAFF
TRBJ2-3 | TRBV29-1 | CSARTGRTDTQYF
TRBJ2-3 | TRBV10-3 | CAISQTSGGTSTDTQYF
TRBJ2-3 | TRBV19 | CASSTREGPDTQYF
TRBJ2-1 | TRBV29-1 | CSVALADYNEQFF
TRBJ2-1 | TRBV20-1 | CSAPGISGSYNEQFF
TRBJ2-5 | TRBV12-3/TRBV12-4 | CASSLDDRGRYQETQYF
TRBJ2-1 | TRBV4-1 | CASSQDRLTSGWKLLGNEQFF
TRBJ2-1 | TRBV7-8 | CASSPSTGKGEQFF
TRBJ2-5 | TRBV30 | CAWSFGEETQYF
TRBJ1-6 | TRBV11-2 | CASSPRRHVFDNSPLHF
TRBJ1-1 | TRBV7-9 | CASSLPTVPNEAFF
TRBJ2-7 | TRBV29-1 | CSVTDRVSYEQYF
TRBJ2-7 | TRBV12-3/TRBV12-4 | CASSWKGAWSYEQYF
TRBJ2-7 | TRBV4-3 | CASSRTGAAGEQYF
TRBJ2-1 | TRBV7-9 | CASSLAGGPNEQFF
TRBJ1-5 | TRBV24-1 | CATSDLWDRNQPQHF
TRBJ2-1 | TRBV7-9 | CASSLRTQTSHSYNEQFF
TRBJ2-2 | TRBV7-8 | CASTQTGFTGELFF
TRBJ2-7 | TRBV14 | CASSQAGRMSYEQYF
TRBJ2-7 | TRBV7-8 | CASSKPDSLAYEQYF
TRBJ2-3 | TRBV7-9 | CASSLKQGWEDTQYF
TRBJ1-1 | TRBV7-9 | CASSLDSGVEAFF
TRBJ2-1 | TRBV5-8 | CASSLAGYGEQFF
TRBJ2-7 | TRBV4-1 | CASSQDRTAYYEQYF
TRBJ2-3 | TRBV6-5 | CASSSRDGSTDTQYF
TRBJ2-6 | TRBV6-6 | CASRPGQAADGANVLTF
TRBJ2-1 | TRBV6-2/TRBV6-3 | CASSYLGTSGRANHNEQFF
TRBJ2-7 | TRBV29-1 | CSVTGTGVYEQYF
TRBJ2-7 | TRBV15 | CATSREGLAPYEQYF
TRBJ2-1 | TRBV5-1 | CASSLDTGGLDEQFF
TRBJ2-1 | TRBV20-1 | CSARVGRSSYNEQFF
TRBJ1-2 | TRBV10-3 | CAISESDSYYGYTF
TRBJ2-2 | TRBV19 | CASRWKGTGELFF
TRBJ2-5 | TRBV20-1 | CSASRVGAQRGETQYF
TRBJ2-1 | TRBV5-4 | CASSSIVTSFNEQFF
TRBJ2-1 | TRBV14 | CASSQDQGAYNEQFF
TRBJ2-5 | TRBV5-5 | CASSLEGSGVRETQYF
TRBJ2-2 | TRBV12-3/TRBV12-4 | CATTFKPGGLTGELFF
TRBJ2-6 | TRBV19 | CASSIVYEGANVLTF
TRBJ2-1 | TRBV30 | CAWSVRGPGPGAGEQFF
TRBJ1-4 | TRBV4-2 | CASSQVGEKLFF
TRBJ1-3 | TRBV7-9 | CASSQSDGYSGNTIYF
TRBJ1-3 | TRBV5-1 | CASSSGTYSGNTIYF
TRBJ2-1 | TRBV5-6 | CASSALAGGHPNEQFF
TRBJ1-2 | TRBV20-1 | CSASGRGYTF
TRBJ1-2 | TRBV5-1 | CASSPGTGGYSYTF
TRBJ2-5 | TRBV18 | CASSGQIQETQYF
TRBJ2-7 | TRBV3-1 | CASSQGHLYEQYF
TRBJ2-6 | TRBV20-1 | CSAVGTGGGPGANVLTF